The 22 T cell receptor beta chains below were found in one sample sequenced in a study of B cell selection in AIRE deficiency. Using immunoSEQ multiplex PCR, the repertoire was profiled, and TCRdb retains in-frame clones only, with some absent. The data show roughly 25,000 clones, nearly 98% seen once. CD4+CD127+ cells were sorted as the conventional CD4 T cells. Sequencing input: conventional CD4+ T cells sorted from PBMCs. These receptors were taken from a human donor with AIRE deficiency.

This chain links TRBV15 with TRBJ1-5, with D possibly being TRBD1 (6 bases). The CDR3 totals 15 residues. Trimming took 2 bases from V and 4 from J, leaving 12 bases between them. Germline V gene lookup returns CDR1 LNHNV and CDR2 YYDKDF (reference sequence). In DNA, the CDR3 is TGTGCCACCAGCAGACGCCCCGGACAGAATCAGCCCCAGCATTTT. Translating it yields CATSRRPGQNQPQHF.

J is TRBJ1-4 and V is TRBV2; unclear D gene. Trimming cost V 6 bases and J 0 bases, with 8 bases left between them. The CDR3 covers 14 residues. CDR1 SNHLY and CDR2 FYNNEI come from the germline V gene. The CDR3 DNA is TGTGCCAGCAGAGTCCGGGCAACTAATGAAAAACTGTTTTTT. As protein: CASRVRATNEKLFF.

V gene TRBV7-3 combines with J gene TRBJ2-1, with D perhaps TRBD2 (6 bases). CDR3 size: 14 residues. V was shortened by 2 bases and J by 10 bases, with 15 bases between the two germline ends. CDR1 SGHTA and CDR2 FQGTGA come from the germline V gene. CDR3 protein: CASSLGTGGGEQFF. CDR3 DNA sequence: TGTGCCAGCAGCTTAGGGACTGGTGGGGGGGAGCAGTTCTTC.

The gene calls are TRBV5-4 and TRBJ2-7; D may match TRBD1 or TRBD2 (6 bases each). The CDR3 totals 14 residues. Germline loops: CDR1 SGHNT, CDR2 YYREEE (reference sequence). V gave up 4 bases and J gave up 4 bases, with 15 bases separating them. CDR3 amino acids: CASSLGGLLYEQYF. The CDR3 nucleotides read TGTGCCAGCAGCCTTGGGGGGCTCCTATACGAGCAGTACTTC.

This clone was seen only a few times. The rearrangement uses TRBV18 and TRBJ1-5; 9 positions agree with TRBD1. This CDR3 is 15 amino acids long. In germline, CDR1 is KGHSH, CDR2 LQKENI. J gave up 6 bases and V 2 bases, and 5 bases lay outside the gene matches. The CDR3, as DNA: TGTGCCAGCTCACCAGGGACAGGGACTTCTCAGCCCCAGCATTTT. Its translation: CASSPGTGTSQPQHF.

The rearrangement uses TRBV18 and TRBJ2-2, with 12 bases lining up with TRBD1. The V gene end was trimmed by 3 bases and the J gene end by 5 bases; junction bases not matched to a gene: 7. There are 17 residues in the CDR3. Germline V gene lookup returns CDR1 KGHSH and CDR2 LQKENI. The CDR3 reads CASSPLMGQGATGELFF. The CDR3 nucleotides read TGTGCCAGCTCACCCCTCATGGGACAGGGGGCAACCGGGGAGCTGTTTTTT.

The chain uses TRBV7-2 and TRBJ2-7, with 9 nucleotides matching TRBD2. This CDR3 has 16 residues. Germline V lookup: CDR1 SGHTA, CDR2 FQGNSA. Trimming removed 3 bases from V and 5 bases from J; junction bases left unmatched: 11. The CDR3 region is CASSFLRRAGGDEQYF. The CDR3, as DNA: TGTGCCAGCAGCTTTTTAAGGAGAGCGGGAGGCGACGAGCAGTACTTC.

This sequence joins TRBV6-4 and TRBJ2-2; TRBD2 is a possible D gene (5 bases). This CDR3 has 15 residues. V was shortened by 3 bases and J by 7 bases, with 15 bases between the two germline ends. Germline CDR1 MRHNA, CDR2 SNTAGT. The CDR3 is CASSEVARPGGELFF. For the CDR3, the DNA is TGTGCCAGCAGTGAAGTAGCGAGGCCAGGCGGGGAGCTGTTTTTT.

The CDR3 protein is CASSWGTEAFF. The CDR3 bases are TGTGCCAGCTCGTGGGGGACTGAAGCTTTCTTT. The chain uses TRBV18 and TRBJ1-1, with D tentatively TRBD1 (5 bases). The ends were cut back, 6 bases at V and 5 bases at J, with 7 bases in the middle. The germline V gene has CDR1 KGHSH and CDR2 LQKENI. This CDR3 region has 11 residues.

The chain recombines TRBV16 with TRBJ2-1; TRBD1 is a possible D gene (5 bases). V lost 3 bases to trimming and J lost 9 bases, with 15 bases between them. The CDR3 sequence is 14 residues long. Germline V CDR1 and CDR2: KGHSY, FQNENV. The DNA of the CDR3 is TGTGCCAGCAGCCACTCCGGCAGGGCGGCTGAGCAGTTCTTC. Protein product: CASSHSGRAAEQFF.

The V call is TRBV2, the J call TRBJ2-7, with D uncertain. Germline V gives CDR1 SNHLY, CDR2 FYNNEI. The CDR3 sequence is 15 residues long. Between the trimmed V and J ends, which lost 1 base and 7 bases, there was a span of 17 bases. Written as DNA, the CDR3 is TGTGCCAGCAGTGAAGGGGGAATATTGGGTAGGGAGCAGTACTTC. Its protein product is CASSEGGILGREQYF.

This chain links TRBV11-2 with TRBJ1-3; TRBD1 aligns across 7 bases. The V gene's germline CDR1 is SGHAT and CDR2 FQNNGV. The CDR3 sequence is 15 residues long. With V trimmed by 5 bases and J by 4 bases, 8 bases remained unmatched. The DNA of the CDR3 is TGTGCCAGCAGCCCGGGACAGAGATCCGGAAACACCATATATTTT. The encoded protein is CASSPGQRSGNTIYF.

The CDR3 here is CASSVRLLDGEQFF. CDR3 in DNA: TGTGCCAGCAGCGTACGGCTATTAGATGGTGAGCAGTTCTTC. The rearrangement joins TRBV9 to TRBJ2-1; D is unresolved. Germline V gives CDR1 SGDLS, CDR2 YYNGEE. The CDR3 sequence is 14 residues long. The ends were cut back, 1 base at V and 9 bases at J, with 14 bases in the middle.

This chain uses TRBV2 with TRBJ2-2, with a possible D match to TRBD2 (6 bases). Per the germline V gene, CDR1 is SNHLY and CDR2 is FYNNEI. V dropped 4 bases and J dropped 4 bases, with 16 bases sitting between them. This CDR3 has 16 amino acids. The CDR3, as DNA: TGTGCCAGCAGTGGAGGGTTAGCGGCCGGCACCGGGGAGCTGTTTTTT. Translation gives CASSGGLAAGTGELFF.

This chain links TRBV2 with TRBJ1-2; D is perhaps TRBD1 (6 bases). Germline values: CDR1 SNHLY, CDR2 FYNNEI. CDR3 length equals 15 residues. Trimming removed 6 bases at V and 0 bases at J, with 14 bases between. For the CDR3, the DNA is TGTGCCAGCAGGACTACAGGGTCCCCTAACTATGGCTACACCTTC. Protein: CASRTTGSPNYGYTF. The full variable domain, completed using reference TRBV2 and TRBJ1-2, is EPEVTQTPSHQVTQMGQEVILRCVPISNHLYFYWYRQILGQKVEFLVSFYNNEISEKSEIFDDQFSVERPDGSNFTLKIRSTKLEDSAMYFCASRTTGSPNYGYTFGSGTRLTVV.

The chain has TRBV19 and TRBJ1-3, with D uncertain. The ends were cut back, 7 bases at V and 1 base at J, with 5 bases in the middle. This CDR3 has 12 amino acids. Per germline, CDR1 LNHDA and CDR2 SQIVND (reference sequence). Here the CDR3 DNA reads TGTGCCAGTATGGGGTCTGGAAACACCATATATTTT. Translation gives CASMGSGNTIYF.

The chain uses TRBV6-6 and TRBJ2-7; D gene uncertain. This CDR3 region has 12 residues. CDR1 and CDR2 (germline): MNHNY, SVGAGI (reference sequence). The ends were cut back, 4 bases at V and 2 bases at J, with 6 bases in the middle. This chain's CDR3 is CASSFTAYEQYF. Written as DNA, the CDR3 is TGTGCCAGCAGTTTCACAGCCTACGAGCAGTACTTC.

This chain links TRBV7-7 with TRBJ2-3; tentatively, D is TRBD1 (6 bases). The CDR3 is 14 amino acids. V was pared by 4 bases and J by 4 bases, with 12 bases between. Germline lookup yields CDR1 SSHAT and CDR2 FNYEAQ (reference sequence). Here the CDR3 reads CASSSQGSPDTQYF. As DNA, the CDR3 is TGTGCCAGCAGCTCCCAGGGGAGCCCAGATACGCAGTATTTT.

A note on this clone: Other DNA sequences in the sample encode the same CDR3. The rearrangement uses TRBV7-2 and TRBJ1-5; D perhaps matches TRBD1 (5 bases). CDR1 and CDR2 (germline): SGHTA, FQGNSA. The CDR3 is 15 amino acids. V was cut by 5 bases and J by 0 bases, with 11 bases left in between. CDR3 coding DNA: TGTGCCAGCAGCACCCACAGGTCTAGCAATCAGCCCCAGCATTTT. Residues: CASSTHRSSNQPQHF.

CDR3: CASSLGPINQPQHF. CDR3 coding DNA: TGCGCCAGCAGCTTGGGTCCTATTAATCAGCCCCAGCATTTT. This chain uses TRBV5-1 with TRBJ1-5; D call uncertain. V was trimmed by 0 bases and J by 4 bases, leaving 8 bases between them. The CDR3 is 14 residues long. CDR1 is SGHRS and CDR2 is YFSETQ in the germline V gene. Together with reference TRBV5-1 and TRBJ1-5, the CDR3 gives the full variable domain: KAGVTQTPRYLIKTRGQQVTLSCSPISGHRSVSWYQQTPGQGLQFLFEYFSETQRNKGNFPGRFSGRQFSNSRSEMNVSTLELGDSALYLCASSLGPINQPQHFGDGTRLSIL.

J is TRBJ2-6 and V is TRBV30; D unresolved. The CDR3 totals 14 residues. Germline V CDR1 and CDR2: GTSNPN, SVGIG (reference sequence). V was shortened by 3 bases and J by 3 bases, with 9 bases between the two germline ends. CDR3 coding DNA: TGTGCCTGGAGATTGGGAATTGGGGCCAACGTCCTGACTTTC. It specifies CAWRLGIGANVLTF.

The rearrangement links TRBV6-1 to TRBJ2-7; 8 nucleotides align to TRBD1. V shed 10 bases and J 4 bases; nucleotides not matched to a gene: 15. This CDR3 is 15 amino acids long. Germline V lookup: CDR1 MNHNS, CDR2 SASEGT. CDR3 coding DNA: TGTGCCATTCCAGATATCCAGGGGGCGGGGTACGAGCAGTACTTC. Translated, it gives CAIPDIQGAGYEQYF.